This TCR beta chain emerged from a study of blood T cell repertoires in COVID-19. Study-wide context: The origin of the acute and convalescent COVID-19 samples was the United States, Italy and Spain. PBMCs, B-cell-depleted T cells, or T cells were the source of the cDNA or gDNA that made up the material.

The CDR3 loop spans 12 amino acids. J was trimmed by 8 bases and V by 9 bases; bases with no gene match: 9. Per the germline V gene, CDR1 is MNHEY and CDR2 is SVGAGI. Original analysis: Quantification of nucleated cells was approximated via reference gene primer amplification. Sequencing was performed with immunoSEQ multiplex PCR; in TCRdb, only in-frame clones are kept and a portion is missing. The D gene and trimming were derived from the DNA, and the V and J assignments and clone size from that table. The data hold 130,000 or so clones, with roughly four fifths observed a single time. Material: peripheral blood. The sequence was obtained from a human donor in a cohort sampled during active COVID-19. This sequence joins TRBV6-5 and TRBJ1-1; 7 nucleotides align to TRBD1. The CDR3, as DNA: TGTGCCAGTACAGGGGCTGACATAGAAGCTTTCTTT. This gives the protein CASTGADIEAFF.